This TCR beta chain was sequenced for a study of graft-versus-host responses after intestinal transplantation. In the study overall: Transplants were multivisceral, liver-intestinal, or isolated intestinal. Anti-thymocyte globulin induction preceded about three years of tacrolimus and steroid maintenance in all recipients.

Only in-frame clones appear in the TCRdb table, and some are missing; sequencing was by immunoSEQ multiplex PCR. The sample lists around 100,000 clones; around 92% were seen once. Turning to this clone: Its antigen is not known.

This sample comprised unstimulated CD4+ T cells sorted from spleen or lymph node cells, obtained before transplant. The source of this sequence is a human donor who was the organ donor for an intestinal transplant.

The CDR3 DNA sequence: TGTGCCAGCGGGGACAGTTTCTACGAGCAGTACTTC. Encoded protein: CASGDSFYEQYF. The chain combines TRBV2 with TRBJ2-7; 7 nucleotides align to TRBD1. Looked up from germline, CDR1 is SNHLY and CDR2 is FYNNEI. The junction had 4 bases not matched to a gene; V was cut back by 8 bases and J by 3 bases. The CDR3 extends over 12 amino acids.